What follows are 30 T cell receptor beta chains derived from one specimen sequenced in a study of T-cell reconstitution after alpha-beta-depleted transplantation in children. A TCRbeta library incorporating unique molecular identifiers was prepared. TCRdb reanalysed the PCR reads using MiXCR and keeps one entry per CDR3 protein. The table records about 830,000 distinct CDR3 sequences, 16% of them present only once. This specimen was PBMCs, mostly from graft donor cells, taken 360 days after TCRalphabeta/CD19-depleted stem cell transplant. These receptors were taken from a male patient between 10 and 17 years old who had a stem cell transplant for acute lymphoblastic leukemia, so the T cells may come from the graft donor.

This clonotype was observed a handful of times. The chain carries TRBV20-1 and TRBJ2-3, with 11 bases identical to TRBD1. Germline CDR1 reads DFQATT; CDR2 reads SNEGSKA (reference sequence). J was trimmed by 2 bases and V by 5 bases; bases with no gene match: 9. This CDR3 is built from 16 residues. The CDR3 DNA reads TGCAGTGCTTACCCCTGGGACAGGGGGTTCACAGATACGCAGTATTTT. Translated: CSAYPWDRGFTDTQYF.

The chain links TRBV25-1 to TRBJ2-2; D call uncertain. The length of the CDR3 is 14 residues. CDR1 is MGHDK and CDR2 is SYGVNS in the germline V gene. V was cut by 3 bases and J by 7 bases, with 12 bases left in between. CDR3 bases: TGTGCCAGCAGTGACCCCCGTATTCACGGGGAGCTGTTTTTT. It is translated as CASSDPRIHGELFF.

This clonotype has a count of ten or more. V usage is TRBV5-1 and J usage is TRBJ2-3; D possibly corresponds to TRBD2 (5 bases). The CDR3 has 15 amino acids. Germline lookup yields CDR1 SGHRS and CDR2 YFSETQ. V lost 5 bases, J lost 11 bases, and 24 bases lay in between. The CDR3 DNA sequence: TGCGCCAGCAGTTCCGGGATTACTCCCCTTCGGGGGCAGTATTTT. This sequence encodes CASSSGITPLRGQYF.

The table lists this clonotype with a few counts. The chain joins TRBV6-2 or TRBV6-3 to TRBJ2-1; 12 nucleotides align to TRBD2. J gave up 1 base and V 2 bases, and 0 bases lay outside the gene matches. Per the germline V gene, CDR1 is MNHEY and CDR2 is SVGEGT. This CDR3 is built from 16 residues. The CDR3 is CASSYGLAGSYNEQFF. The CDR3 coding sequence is TGTGCCAGCAGTTACGGACTAGCGGGGTCCTACAATGAGCAGTTCTTC.

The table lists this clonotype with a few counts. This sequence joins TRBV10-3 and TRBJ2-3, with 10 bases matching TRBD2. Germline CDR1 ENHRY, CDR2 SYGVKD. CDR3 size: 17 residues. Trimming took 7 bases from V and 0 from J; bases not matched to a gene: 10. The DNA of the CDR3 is TGTGCCATCAAGGTCCTAGCGGGAGTTGGGAGCACAGATACGCAGTATTTT. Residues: CAIKVLAGVGSTDTQYF.

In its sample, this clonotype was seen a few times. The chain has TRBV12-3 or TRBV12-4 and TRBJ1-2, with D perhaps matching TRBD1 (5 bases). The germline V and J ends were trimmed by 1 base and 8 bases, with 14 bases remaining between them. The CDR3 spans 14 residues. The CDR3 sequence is CASSLGPWTQGYTF. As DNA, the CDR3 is TGTGCCAGCAGTTTAGGGCCGTGGACACAGGGCTACACCTTC.

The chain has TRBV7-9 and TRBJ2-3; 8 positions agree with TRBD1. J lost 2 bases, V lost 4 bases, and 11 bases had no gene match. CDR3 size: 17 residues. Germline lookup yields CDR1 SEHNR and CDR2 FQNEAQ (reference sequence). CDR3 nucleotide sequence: TGTGCCAGCAGCTCCGTTAGGACAGGGACTCTCACAGATACGCAGTATTTT. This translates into CASSSVRTGTLTDTQYF.

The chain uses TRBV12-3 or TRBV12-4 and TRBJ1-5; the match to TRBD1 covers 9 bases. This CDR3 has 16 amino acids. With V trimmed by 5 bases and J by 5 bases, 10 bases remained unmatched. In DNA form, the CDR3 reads TGTGCCAGCAGTCCACACCGGGACAGGGCAGATCAGCCCCAGCATTTT. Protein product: CASSPHRDRADQPQHF.

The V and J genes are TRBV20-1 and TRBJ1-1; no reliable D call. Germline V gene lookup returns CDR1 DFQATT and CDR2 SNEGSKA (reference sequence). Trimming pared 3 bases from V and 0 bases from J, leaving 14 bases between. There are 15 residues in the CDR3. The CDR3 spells CSASQSSRMNTEAFF. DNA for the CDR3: TGCAGTGCTAGTCAGTCGTCTCGGATGAACACTGAAGCTTTCTTT.

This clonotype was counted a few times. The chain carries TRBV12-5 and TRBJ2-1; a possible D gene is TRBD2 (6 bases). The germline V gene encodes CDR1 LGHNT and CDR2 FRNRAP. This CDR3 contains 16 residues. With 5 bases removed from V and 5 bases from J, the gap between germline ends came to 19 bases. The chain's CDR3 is CASGLTSVGLDNEQFF. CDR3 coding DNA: TGTGCTAGTGGTCTGACTAGTGTCGGTCTCGACAATGAGCAGTTCTTC.

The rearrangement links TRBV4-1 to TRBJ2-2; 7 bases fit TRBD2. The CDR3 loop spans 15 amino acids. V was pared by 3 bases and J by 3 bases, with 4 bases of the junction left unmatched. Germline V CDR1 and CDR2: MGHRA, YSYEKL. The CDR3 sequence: CASSQGTIYTGELFF. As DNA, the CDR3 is TGCGCCAGCAGCCAGGGGACTATCTACACCGGGGAGCTGTTTTTT.

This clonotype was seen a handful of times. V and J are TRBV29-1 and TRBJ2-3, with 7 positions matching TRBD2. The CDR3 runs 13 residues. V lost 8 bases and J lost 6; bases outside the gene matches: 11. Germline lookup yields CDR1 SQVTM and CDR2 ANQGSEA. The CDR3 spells CSTRLALADTQYF. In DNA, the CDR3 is TGCAGCACTAGACTAGCCCTCGCCGATACGCAGTATTTT.

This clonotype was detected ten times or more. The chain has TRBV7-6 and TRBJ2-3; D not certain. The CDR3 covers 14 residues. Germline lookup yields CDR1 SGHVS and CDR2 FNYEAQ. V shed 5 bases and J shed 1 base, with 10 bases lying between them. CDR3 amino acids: CASSPLTGTDTQYF. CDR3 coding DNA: TGTGCCAGCAGCCCCCTCACAGGCACAGATACGCAGTATTTT.

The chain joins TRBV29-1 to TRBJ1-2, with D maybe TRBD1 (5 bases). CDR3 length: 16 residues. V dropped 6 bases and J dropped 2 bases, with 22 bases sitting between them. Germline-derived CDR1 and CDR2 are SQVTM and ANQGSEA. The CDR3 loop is CSVNHRDGGLNYGYTF. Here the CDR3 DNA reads TGCAGCGTCAATCATCGTGACGGGGGGTTAAACTATGGCTACACCTTC.

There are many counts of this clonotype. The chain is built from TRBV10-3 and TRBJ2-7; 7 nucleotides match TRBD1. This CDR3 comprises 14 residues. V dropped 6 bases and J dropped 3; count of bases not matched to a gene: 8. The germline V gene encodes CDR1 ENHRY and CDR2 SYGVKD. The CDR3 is CAISANRGLYEQYF. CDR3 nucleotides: TGTGCCATCAGCGCAAACAGGGGCCTCTACGAGCAGTACTTC.

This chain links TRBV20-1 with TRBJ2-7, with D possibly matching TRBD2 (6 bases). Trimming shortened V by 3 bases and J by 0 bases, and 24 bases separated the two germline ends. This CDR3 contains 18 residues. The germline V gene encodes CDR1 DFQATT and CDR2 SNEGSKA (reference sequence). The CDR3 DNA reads TGCAGTGCTAGGCGCACGGGGGACGTGGACCGTAGCTCCTACGAGCAGTACTTC. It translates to CSARRTGDVDRSSYEQYF.

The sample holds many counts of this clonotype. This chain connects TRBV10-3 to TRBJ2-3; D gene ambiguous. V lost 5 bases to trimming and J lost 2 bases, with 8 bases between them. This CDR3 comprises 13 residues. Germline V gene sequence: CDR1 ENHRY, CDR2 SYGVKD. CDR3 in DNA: TGTGCCATCAGTCCGAGATCCACAGATACGCAGTATTTT. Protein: CAISPRSTDTQYF.

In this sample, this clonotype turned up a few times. CDR3 bases: TGTGCCACCAGTGATTTGCAAATACGCGTTGGGGGTCATTGGGCAGATACGCAGTATTTT. Translation gives CATSDLQIRVGGHWADTQYF. The V gene is TRBV24-1, the J gene TRBJ2-3, with D possibly being TRBD1 or TRBD2 (5 bases each). CDR1 and CDR2 from the germline V gene are KGHDR and SFDVKD. V was trimmed by 0 bases and J by 4 bases, leaving 25 bases between them. The CDR3 loop spans 20 amino acids.

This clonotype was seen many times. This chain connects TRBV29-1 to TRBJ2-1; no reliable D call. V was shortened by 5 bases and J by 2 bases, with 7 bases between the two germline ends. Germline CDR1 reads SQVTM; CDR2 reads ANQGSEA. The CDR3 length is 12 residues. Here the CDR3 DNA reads TGCAGCGTTTTTGGGGCCTACAATGAGCAGTTCTTC. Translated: CSVFGAYNEQFF.

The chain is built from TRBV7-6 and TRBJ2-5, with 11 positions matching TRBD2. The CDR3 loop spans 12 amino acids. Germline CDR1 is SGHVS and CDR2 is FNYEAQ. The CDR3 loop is CAGTSGQETQYF. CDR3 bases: TGTGCTGGGACTAGCGGCCAAGAGACCCAGTACTTC.

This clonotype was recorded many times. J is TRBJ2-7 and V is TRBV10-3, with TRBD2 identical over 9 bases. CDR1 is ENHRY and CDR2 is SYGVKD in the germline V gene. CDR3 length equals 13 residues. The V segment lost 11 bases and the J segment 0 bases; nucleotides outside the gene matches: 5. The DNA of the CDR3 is TGTGCCGTAGTTAGCGGGAGCTCCTACGAGCAGTACTTC. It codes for CAVVSGSSYEQYF.

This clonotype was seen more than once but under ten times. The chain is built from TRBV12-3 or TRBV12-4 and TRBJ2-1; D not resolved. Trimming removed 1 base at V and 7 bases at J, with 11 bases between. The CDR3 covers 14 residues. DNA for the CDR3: TGTGCCAGCAGTTTAGTCGAGACTTCAAATGAGCAGTTCTTC. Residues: CASSLVETSNEQFF.

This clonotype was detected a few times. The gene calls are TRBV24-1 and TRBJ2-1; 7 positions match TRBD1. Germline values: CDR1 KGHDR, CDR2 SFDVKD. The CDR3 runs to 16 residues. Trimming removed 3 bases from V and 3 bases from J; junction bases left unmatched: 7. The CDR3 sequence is CATSDADRVNYNEQFF. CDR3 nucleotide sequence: TGTGCCACCAGTGATGCAGACAGGGTAAACTACAATGAGCAGTTCTTC.

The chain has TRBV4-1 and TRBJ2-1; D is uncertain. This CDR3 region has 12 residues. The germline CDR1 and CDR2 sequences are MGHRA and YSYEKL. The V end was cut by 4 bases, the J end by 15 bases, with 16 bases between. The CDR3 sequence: CASSPKNTSPFF. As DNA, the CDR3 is TGCGCCAGCAGCCCTAAAAATACGAGTCCGTTCTTC.

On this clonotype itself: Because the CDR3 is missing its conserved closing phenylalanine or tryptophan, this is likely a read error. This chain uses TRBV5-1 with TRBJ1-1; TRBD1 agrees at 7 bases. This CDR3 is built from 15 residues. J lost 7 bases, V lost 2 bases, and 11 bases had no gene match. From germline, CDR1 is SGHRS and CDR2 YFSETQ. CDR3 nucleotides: TGCGCCAGCAGCTTATTGACCAGGGGGATCGGTGAAGCTTTCTAT. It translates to CASSLLTRGIGEAFY.

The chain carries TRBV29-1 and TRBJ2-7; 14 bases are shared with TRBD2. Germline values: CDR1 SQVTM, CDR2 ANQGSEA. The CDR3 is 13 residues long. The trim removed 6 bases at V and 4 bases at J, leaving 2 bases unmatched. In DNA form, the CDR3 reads TGCAGCGTCGGACTAGCGGGAGGATACGAGCAGTACTTC. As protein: CSVGLAGGYEQYF.

The CDR3: CASSLPGGAAYEQYF. The DNA of the CDR3 is TGCGCCAGCAGCCTCCCCGGGGGGGCTGCTTACGAGCAGTACTTC. J is TRBJ2-7 and V is TRBV4-1, with 8 bases identical to TRBD2. The CDR3 covers 15 residues. J was trimmed by 4 bases and V by 4 bases; bases with no gene match: 9. Germline lookup yields CDR1 MGHRA and CDR2 YSYEKL.

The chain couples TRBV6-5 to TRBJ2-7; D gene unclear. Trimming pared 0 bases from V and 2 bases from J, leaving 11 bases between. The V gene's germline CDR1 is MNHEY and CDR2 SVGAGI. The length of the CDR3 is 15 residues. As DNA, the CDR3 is TGTGCCAGCAGTTACTCGGCAGGAGCCCCCTACGAGCAGTACTTC. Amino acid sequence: CASSYSAGAPYEQYF.

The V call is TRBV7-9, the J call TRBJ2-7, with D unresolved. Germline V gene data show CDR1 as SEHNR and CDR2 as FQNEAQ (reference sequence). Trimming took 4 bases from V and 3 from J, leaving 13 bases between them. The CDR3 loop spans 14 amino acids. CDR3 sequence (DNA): TGTGCCAGCAGCTCGGATATCAATCTCTACGAGCAGTACTTC. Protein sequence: CASSSDINLYEQYF.

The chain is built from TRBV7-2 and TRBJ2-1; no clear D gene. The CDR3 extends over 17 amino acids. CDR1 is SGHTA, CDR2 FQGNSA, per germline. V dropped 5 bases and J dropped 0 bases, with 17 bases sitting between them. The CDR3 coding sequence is TGTGCCAGCAGCCCCCGACCACCCGTGAGCTCCTACAATGAGCAGTTCTTC. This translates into CASSPRPPVSSYNEQFF.